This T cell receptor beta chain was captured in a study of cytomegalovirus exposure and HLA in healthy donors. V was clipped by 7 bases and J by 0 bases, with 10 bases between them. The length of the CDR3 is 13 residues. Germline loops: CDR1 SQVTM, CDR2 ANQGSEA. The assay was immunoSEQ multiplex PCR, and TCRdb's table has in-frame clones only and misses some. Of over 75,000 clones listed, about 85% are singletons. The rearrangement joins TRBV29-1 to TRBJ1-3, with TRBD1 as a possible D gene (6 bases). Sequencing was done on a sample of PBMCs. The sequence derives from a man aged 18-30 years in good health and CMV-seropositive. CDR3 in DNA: TGCAGCGCTATACAGGGCTCTGGAAACACCATATATTTT. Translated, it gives CSAIQGSGNTIYF.